The clone carrying this T cell receptor beta chain was recorded many times. TCRdb reanalysed the 5' RACE reads using MiXCR and keeps one entry per CDR3 protein. Among more than 60,000 distinct CDR3 sequences, around 21% were seen once, and the ten largest hold approximately 1.5%. The sample originates from a study of HIV-infected patients and healthy controls. Germline V CDR1 and CDR2: MNHEY, SVGEGT. This CDR3 is built from 13 residues. Trimming took 11 bases from V and 5 from J; bases not matched to a gene: 7. V usage is TRBV6-2 or TRBV6-3 and J usage is TRBJ2-5, with 11 bases matching TRBD1. What was sequenced was CD4+ T cells from blood. The receptor comes from a human donor in good health. Here the CDR3 reads CAAEDRGLETQYF. In DNA, the CDR3 is TGTGCCGCGGAGGACAGGGGGCTTGAGACCCAGTACTTC.